Detailed here is one T cell receptor (beta chain). The antigen remains undetermined. The data derive from a study of cytomegalovirus exposure and HLA in healthy donors. Findings and caveats of the study: Per published reports, the classifier diagnosed cytomegalovirus status with high specificity and sensitivity. Later on, analysis showed that most CMV-associated TCR beta chains appeared to be HLA-restricted. It has been reported that TCR beta sequences accurately predicted the HLA-A and HLA-B alleles of most subjects.

A multiplex PCR was run with 60 Vbeta primers and 13 Jbeta primers. TCRdb's table, derived via immunoSEQ multiplex PCR, lists solely in-frame clones and lacks some. The repertoire table contains about 210,000 clones. This clonotype was obtained from a woman aged 25-40 years in good health and CMV-seropositive. The sample was PBMCs.

CDR3 coding DNA: TGTGCCAGCAGCTTTACCCCCACTAGCAGGTGGGAGATTGAGCAGTTCTTC. Amino acid sequence: CASSFTPTSRWEIEQFF. The chain uses TRBV7-2 and TRBJ2-1; the D gene is possibly TRBD2 (6 bases). The CDR3 runs 17 residues. V lost 3 bases to trimming and J lost 9 bases, with 24 bases between them. Germline lookup yields CDR1 SGHTA and CDR2 FQGNSA. Filled out from reference TRBV7-2 and TRBJ2-1, the complete variable domain reads GAGVSQSPSNKVTEKGKDVELRCDPISGHTALYWYRQSLGQGLEFLIYFQGNSAPDKSGLPSDRFSAERTGGSVSTLTIQRTQQEDSAVYLCASSFTPTSRWEIEQFFGPGTRLTVL.